Listed below are T cell receptor beta chains from one sample, sequenced in a study of cytomegalovirus exposure and HLA in healthy donors. Data came from immunoSEQ multiplex PCR; TCRdb stores just in-frame clones and leaves some out. The table has about 160,000 clones, 75% seen once. The sample comprised PBMCs. These receptors were taken from a woman aged 50 to 60 in good health and CMV-seropositive. Both conserved end residues are part of each CDR3.

v_call cdr3_aa
TRBV7-8 CASSPAREPYEQYF
TRBV2 CASSTDSGTGGFWGYTF
TRBV2 CASSDKGDYGYTF
TRBV21-1 CASNRPTAGFYNSPLHF
TRBV4-1 CASSRTLAGSTDTQYF
TRBV6-5 CASTQGINTEAFF
TRBV30 CAWSWKDSTNYGYTF
TRBV30 CAWSPPPGQGAETQYF
TRBV4-1 CASSLREGGTDTQYF
TRBV5-1 CASRPDPRDRNYGYTF
TRBV2 CASSDGAQPQHF
TRBV7-9 CASSLSLANTIYF
TRBV7-6 CASSSGVSGSTEAFF
TRBV27 CASSRGGVYSNQPQHF
TRBV7-9 CSSSFLLAGGTNTGELFF
TRBV10-1 CASSRGLAGFTDTQYF
TRBV5-6 CASSLGGENYGYTF
TRBV6-4 CASRMTSSTGELFF
TRBV2 CASTDRYEQYF
TRBV6-1 CASSERGTATYEQYF
TRBV7-3 CASSSEQGAEAFF
TRBV10-3 CATHDSYNEQFF
TRBV6-4 CASSPRGGQGEQFF
TRBV6-6 CARAATQGLDNSPLHF
TRBV5-6 CASSSAYEQYF
TRBV5-1 CASSPGQGFSYEQYF
TRBV13 CASSFSGGYEQYF
TRBV15 CATSRVGQGDREQYF
TRBV7-9 CASSLAGGLGDKEQFF
TRBV27 CASRLGHYSNQPQHF
TRBV5-1 CASSLSPSGGTVGELFF
TRBV5-5 CASSYGQGHREQYF
TRBV28 CASSTAGHSYEQYF
TRBV5-8 CAIQGAVDLTEAFF
TRBV6-1 CASSVRVTGELFF
TRBV27 CASSDGTGGSYTF
TRBV5-5 CASSWDISSTIYF
TRBV6-6 CASSLGLAGGPGEQFF
TRBV9 CASSLVDRGEQFF
TRBV2 CASAGQGLNTEAFF
TRBV5-1 CASSPPSGNTIYF
TRBV9 CASSPIGQNTEAFF
TRBV11-2 CASSSDICEAFF
TRBV27 CASSLLVGQGPDGYTF
TRBV6-1 CASRSSGTGQAFF
TRBV6-1 CASSEVPGGELFF
TRBV5-1 CASSLGNRGPTANGYTF
TRBV2 CASSEYYEQYF